One sample yielded the 21 T cell receptor beta chains listed below, sequenced in a study of CD8+CD57+ T cells in acquired aplastic anemia. Genomic DNA, serving as template, underwent TCR beta VDJ and CDR3 profiling. TCRdb reprocessed the reads with MiXCR, giving one entry per CDR3 protein. The sample includes around 180,000 distinct CDR3 sequences, roughly 63% of them seen just once. The sample consisted of sorted CD4+, CD8+, or CD8+CD57+ T cells (not recorded which) from PBMCs. The receptors were gathered from a human donor in good health.

This clonotype has a count of ten or more. The chain joins TRBV19 to TRBJ2-1; D is uncertain. Trimming removed 5 bases at V and 5 bases at J, with 10 bases between. CDR3 length: 13 residues. CDR1 LNHDA and CDR2 SQIVND come from the germline V gene (reference sequence). The CDR3 sequence is CASSPRVNNEQFF. Written as DNA, the CDR3 is TGTGCCAGTAGTCCCCGGGTCAACAATGAGCAGTTCTTC.

As for this clonotype: At one of its ends the junction is not consistent with the germline gene, which may arise from a read error. This chain uses TRBV7-7 with TRBJ2-1; D remains ambiguous. Germline-derived CDR1 and CDR2 are SSHAT and FNYEAQ (reference sequence). The length of the CDR3 is 14 residues. The CDR3 spells CASSLERLRGEQFF. The CDR3 DNA follows: TGTGCTAGCAGCTTAGAACGTCTCCGAGGTGAGCAGTTCTTC.

In nucleotides, the CDR3 is TGCAGTGTACCTAATAATGAAAAACTGTTTTTT. It yields the protein CSVPNNEKLFF. The chain couples TRBV20-1 to TRBJ1-4; D is ambiguous. The V gene lost 7 bases and the J gene lost 4 bases, with 7 bases spanning the gap. Germline lookup yields CDR1 DFQATT and CDR2 SNEGSKA (reference sequence). The CDR3 totals 11 residues.

This sequence joins TRBV28 and TRBJ2-1; 7 nucleotides agree with TRBD1. CDR1 MDHEN and CDR2 SYDVKM come from the germline V gene. The J segment lost 2 bases and the V segment lost 5 bases, leaving 3 bases of the junction unmatched. The CDR3 is made up of 14 amino acids. CDR3 loop: CASSIGTAYNEQFF. DNA of the CDR3: TGTGCCAGCAGTATAGGGACAGCCTACAATGAGCAGTTCTTC.

V usage is TRBV9 and J usage is TRBJ1-2; D is undetermined. From germline, CDR1 is SGDLS and CDR2 YYNGEE. The CDR3 extends over 13 amino acids. V was shortened by 0 bases and J by 3 bases, with 6 bases between the two germline ends. The CDR3 sequence: CASSVASHYGYTF. CDR3 nucleotides: TGTGCCAGCAGCGTAGCCAGCCACTATGGCTACACCTTC.

The chain carries TRBV29-1 and TRBJ1-4; D is ambiguous. Trimming took off 4 bases at V and 4 bases at J, with 4 bases between the two ends. CDR1 is SQVTM, CDR2 ANQGSEA, per germline. The CDR3 is made up of 11 amino acids. The CDR3 nucleotides read TGCAGCGTTGGAATTAATGAAAAACTGTTTTTT. Amino acid sequence: CSVGINEKLFF. The full variable domain, its missing parts supplied by reference TRBV29-1 and TRBJ1-4, is SAVISQKPSRDICQRGTSLTIQCQVDSQVTMMFWYRQQPGQSLTLIATANQGSEATYESGFVIDKFPISRPNLTFSTLTVSNMSPEDSSIYLCSVGINEKLFFGSGTQLSVL.

Remarks on this clonotype: One end of the junction does not line up with germline, which may come from a read error. The gene calls are TRBV11-3 and TRBJ2-7; 11 bases map to TRBD2. There are 18 residues in the CDR3. Per the germline V gene, CDR1 is SGHNT and CDR2 is YENEEA. CDR3 DNA sequence: TGTGCCGGCAGCTTAGAGTGGACTAGCGGGCCGAGCTCCTACGAGCAGTACTTC. It translates to CAGSLEWTSGPSSYEQYF.

This clonotype occurred a few times. The chain uses TRBV25-1 and TRBJ2-3, with D perhaps given as TRBD1 or TRBD2 (5 bases each). In germline, CDR1 is MGHDK, CDR2 SYGVNS. Trimming removed 6 bases at V and 4 bases at J, with 14 bases between. The CDR3 extends over 14 amino acids. In DNA, the CDR3 is TGTGCCAGCAGCGACCTAGGGACCTCAGATACGCAGTATTTT. It translates to CASSDLGTSDTQYF.

This clonotype was seen only once. The chain employs TRBV2 and TRBJ2-7; D unclear. The CDR3 length is 11 residues. V lost 3 bases to trimming and J lost 5 bases, with 5 bases between them. CDR1 SNHLY and CDR2 FYNNEI come from the germline V gene. The CDR3 loop reads CASSEANEQYF. The CDR3, as DNA: TGTGCCAGCAGTGAGGCCAACGAGCAGTACTTC.

The rearrangement links TRBV29-1 to TRBJ2-4; D possibly corresponds to TRBD1 (5 bases). Germline V gene data show CDR1 as SQVTM and CDR2 as ANQGSEA. Deletions cut 2 bases from V and 0 bases from J, with 8 bases between. This CDR3 comprises 14 residues. Here the CDR3 reads CSVEWGSAKNIQYF. CDR3 DNA sequence: TGCAGCGTTGAATGGGGCTCAGCCAAAAACATTCAGTACTTC.

V gene TRBV7-9 combines with J gene TRBJ1-6; maybe TRBD1 (5 bases). The germline gives CDR1 SEHNR, CDR2 FQNEAQ (reference sequence). The CDR3 extends over 17 amino acids. The germline V and J ends were trimmed by 2 bases and 10 bases, with 21 bases remaining between them. CDR3 sequence: CASSLNFPGTLSSPLHF. DNA of the CDR3: TGTGCCAGCAGCTTAAATTTTCCGGGGACCCTGAGCTCACCCCTCCACTTT.

J is TRBJ2-3 and V is TRBV20-1; 7 bases match TRBD1. CDR3 length: 13 residues. V trimming: 5 bases; J trimming: 3 bases; junction bases outside the gene matches: 5. From germline, CDR1 is DFQATT and CDR2 SNEGSKA (reference sequence). The CDR3 protein is CSAEGAVTDTQYF. CDR3 in DNA: TGCAGTGCTGAGGGGGCGGTGACAGATACGCAGTATTTT.

The V call is TRBV25-1, the J call TRBJ1-6; D gene ambiguous. Germline V gene sequence: CDR1 MGHDK, CDR2 SYGVNS. The CDR3 is made up of 13 amino acids. Trimming stripped 4 bases from V and 7 bases from J, with 8 bases between. The CDR3 DNA follows: TGTGCCAGCAGTGTGGGCCTGAATTCACCCCTCCACTTT. Residues: CASSVGLNSPLHF.

About this clonotype: Sequence at one end of the junction differs from germline and may be a read error. The chain employs TRBV15 and TRBJ1-4; D uncertain. The germline CDR1 and CDR2 sequences are LNHNV and YYDKDF (reference sequence). This CDR3 has 14 amino acids. The CDR3 DNA sequence: TGTGCCACCAGCAGGATAGCAACTAATGAAGAACTGTTTTTT. The encoded protein is CATSRIATNEELFF.

The V gene is TRBV6-1, the J gene TRBJ2-7; D possibly corresponds to TRBD2 (6 bases). CDR1 is MNHNS, CDR2 SASEGT, per germline. Trimming pared 2 bases from V and 5 bases from J, leaving 16 bases between. The CDR3 is 15 residues long. CDR3: CASSESGGSFNEQYF. As DNA, the CDR3 is TGTGCCAGCAGTGAATCCGGAGGGTCGTTTAACGAGCAGTACTTC.

The chain is built from TRBV7-9 and TRBJ2-7; maybe TRBD2 (6 bases). V gave up 4 bases and J gave up 0 bases, with 13 bases separating them. Germline V gives CDR1 SEHNR, CDR2 FQNEAQ (reference sequence). This CDR3 region has 15 residues. CDR3 DNA sequence: TGTGCCAGCAGCTCCCCGGGGGACGGCTCCTACGAGCAGTACTTC. As protein: CASSSPGDGSYEQYF.

DNA for the CDR3: TGTGCCACCAGCAGGACAGGGAAGGTTGATAGAAACACCATATATTTT. It is translated as CATSRTGKVDRNTIYF. The V gene is TRBV15, the J gene TRBJ1-3; 7 nucleotides line up with TRBD1. V shed 3 bases and J 5 bases; nucleotides not matched to a gene: 10. CDR1 and CDR2 (germline): LNHNV, YYDKDF (reference sequence). There are 16 residues in the CDR3. The full variable domain, with the rest looked up from reference TRBV15 and TRBJ1-3, is DAMVIQNPRYQVTQFGKPVTLSCSQTLNHNVMYWYQQKSSQAPKLLFHYYDKDFNNEADTPDNFQSRRPNTSFCFLDIRSPGLGDTAMYLCATSRTGKVDRNTIYFGEGSWLTVV.

The chain is built from TRBV20-1 and TRBJ2-7; a weak D match, TRBD1 (5 bases). Looked up from germline, CDR1 is DFQATT and CDR2 is SNEGSKA (reference sequence). The CDR3 extends over 16 amino acids. Trimming left V 1 base short and J 0 bases short, with 16 bases between. CDR3 region: CSARGGQIVSSYEQYF. CDR3 DNA: TGCAGTGCTAGAGGTGGACAAATAGTGAGCTCCTACGAGCAGTACTTC.

This clonotype was seen at least ten times. V usage is TRBV4-1 and J usage is TRBJ2-1, with 7 positions matching TRBD2. The CDR3 sequence is 16 residues long. Per germline, CDR1 MGHRA and CDR2 YSYEKL. Unmatched junction bases numbered 9, after V lost 0 bases and J lost 7 bases. As DNA, the CDR3 is TGCGCCAGCAGCCAAGATCCAGCGGGATTGGTAAATGAGCAGTTCTTC. The encoded protein is CASSQDPAGLVNEQFF.

This clonotype appeared many times. The V call is TRBV7-9, the J call TRBJ2-7; 10 nucleotides agree with TRBD2. Per germline, CDR1 SEHNR and CDR2 FQNEAQ (reference sequence). The ends lost 0 bases at V and 2 bases at J; junction bases unmatched: 1. The CDR3 spans 15 residues. The CDR3 coding sequence is TGTGCCAGCAGCTTAGCTCTAGCGGGAGCCTACGAGCAGTACTTC. Protein: CASSLALAGAYEQYF.

The V gene is TRBV20-1, the J gene TRBJ2-3, with 7 positions matching TRBD2. This CDR3 region has 14 residues. V shed 2 bases, J shed 2 bases, and the junction held 4 bases outside the gene matches. Germline V lookup: CDR1 DFQATT, CDR2 SNEGSKA (reference sequence). The DNA of the CDR3 is TGCAGTGCTAGACAAGCGGGGAACACAGATACGCAGTATTTT. It yields the protein CSARQAGNTDTQYF.